The 15 T cell receptor beta chains below were found in one sample sequenced in a study of blood T cell repertoires in COVID-19. Produced via immunoSEQ multiplex PCR; TCRdb's table is partial and in-frame only. The sample comprises some 40,000 clones, 65% to 90% of which are singletons, and over 5% rests with the top ten. The sample consisted of peripheral blood. The origin of the receptors is a man aged 40-49 years with active COVID-19.

The rearrangement joins TRBV27 to TRBJ2-1; 14 bases line up with TRBD2. The CDR3 totals 17 residues. V lost 2 bases, J lost 9 bases, and 9 bases stayed unmatched. The germline CDR1 and CDR2 sequences are MNHEY and SMNVEV (reference sequence). The DNA for the CDR3 is TGTGCCAGCAGTTTAGGGTCAGGGACTAGCGGGGGTTCTGAGCAGTTCTTC. Translated: CASSLGSGTSGGSEQFF.

This clone was seen only a few times. The chain uses TRBV19 and TRBJ2-7; the match to TRBD2 covers 11 bases. In germline, CDR1 is LNHDA, CDR2 SQIVND (reference sequence). This CDR3 comprises 15 residues. With 4 bases clipped from V and 1 base from J, the junction kept 3 bases outside the gene matches. The CDR3 nucleotides read TGTGCCAGTAGTACTTGGACTAGCGGGTCCTACGAGCAGTACTTC. The encoded protein is CASSTWTSGSYEQYF.

The V and J genes are TRBV27 and TRBJ1-5, with TRBD1 matching 7 bases. Unmatched junction bases numbered 5, after V lost 3 bases and J lost 3 bases. Per the germline V gene, CDR1 is MNHEY and CDR2 is SMNVEV (reference sequence). CDR3 length equals 15 residues. The CDR3: CASSFPDRFNQPQHF. In nucleotides, the CDR3 is TGTGCCAGCAGTTTCCCGGACAGGTTCAATCAGCCCCAGCATTTT.

The chain carries TRBV7-9 and TRBJ2-7; 8 bases line up with TRBD1. The V and J ends lost 4 bases and 6 bases, in that order; junction bases with no gene match: 11. CDR1 and CDR2 from the germline V gene are SEHNR and FQNEAQ (reference sequence). CDR3 length equals 15 residues. CDR3 loop: CASSSTRQGKGEQYF. The CDR3 DNA reads TGTGCCAGCAGCTCGACGAGACAGGGGAAAGGCGAGCAGTACTTC.

The chain recombines TRBV5-1 with TRBJ2-5; the D gene is possibly TRBD2 (6 bases). From germline, CDR1 is SGHRS and CDR2 YFSETQ. Trimming took off 0 bases at V and 4 bases at J, with 13 bases between the two ends. CDR3 length equals 15 residues. CDR3 residues: CASSLGDSPGETQYF. DNA of the CDR3: TGCGCCAGCAGCTTGGGGGACTCACCGGGAGAGACCCAGTACTTC.

The chain combines TRBV25-1 with TRBJ1-1; D perhaps matches TRBD1 (5 bases). The V end lost 8 bases, the J end lost 7 bases, and 14 bases lay between the germline ends. The CDR3 loop spans 12 amino acids. Germline V gene data show CDR1 as MGHDK and CDR2 as SYGVNS. The CDR3 region has the DNA TGTGCCAGCCACAGGACAAGTGGTGAAGCTTTCTTT. It codes for CASHRTSGEAFF.

Here the CDR3 DNA reads TGCGCCAGCAGCATTGGGGCCATAGTAATGAACACTGAAGCTTTCTTT. It codes for CASSIGAIVMNTEAFF. The chain carries TRBV5-1 and TRBJ1-1, with D possibly TRBD1 on 5 matching bases. The CDR3 is 16 residues long. V lost 4 bases to trimming and J lost 0 bases, with 16 bases between them. Germline V gene sequence: CDR1 SGHRS, CDR2 YFSETQ. The whole variable domain, filled in from reference TRBV5-1 and TRBJ1-1, reads KAGVTQTPRYLIKTRGQQVTLSCSPISGHRSVSWYQQTPGQGLQFLFEYFSETQRNKGNFPGRFSGRQFSNSRSEMNVSTLELGDSALYLCASSIGAIVMNTEAFFGQGTRLTVV.

The chain links TRBV27 to TRBJ1-5; 7 positions agree with TRBD1. Germline V gives CDR1 MNHEY, CDR2 SMNVEV (reference sequence). V lost 6 bases, J lost 10 bases, and 12 bases stayed unmatched. There are 14 residues in the CDR3. CDR3 region: CASSPLGQVEPQHF. Here the CDR3 DNA reads TGTGCCAGCAGCCCCCTCGGACAGGTAGAACCCCAGCATTTT.

The chain recombines TRBV5-4 with TRBJ2-1; 12 nucleotides agree with TRBD2. The CDR3 loop spans 17 amino acids. The germline V gene has CDR1 SGHNT and CDR2 YYREEE (reference sequence). After removal of 4 bases from V and 6 bases from J, the junction contained 11 bases not matched to a gene. The CDR3 is CASSVGGLAGVGNEQFF. CDR3 bases: TGTGCCAGCAGCGTCGGGGGACTAGCGGGCGTAGGCAATGAGCAGTTCTTC.

This rearrangement joins TRBV20-1 to TRBJ2-7, with 10 nucleotides matching TRBD1. The CDR3 has 14 amino acids. Losses at the gene ends were 3 bases for V and 4 bases for J; bases not matched to a gene: 6. Looked up from germline, CDR1 is DFQATT and CDR2 is SNEGSKA (reference sequence). The DNA for the CDR3 is TGCAGTGCTAGTGACAGGGGGCTTGGGTACGAGCAGTACTTC. Its translation: CSASDRGLGYEQYF.

The chain has TRBV15 and TRBJ2-1, with D possibly being TRBD1 (6 bases). This CDR3 contains 14 residues. The V and J ends lost 3 bases and 4 bases respectively, with 10 bases between them. Germline V CDR1 and CDR2: LNHNV, YYDKDF (reference sequence). CDR3 sequence: CATSRRGNYNEQFF. The CDR3 DNA follows: TGTGCCACCAGCAGGAGGGGGAATTACAATGAGCAGTTCTTC.

The gene calls are TRBV10-3 and TRBJ2-1, with 13 bases that match TRBD2. This CDR3 has 16 amino acids. V shed 6 bases, J shed 7 bases, and the junction held 9 bases outside the gene matches. The V gene's germline CDR1 is ENHRY and CDR2 SYGVKD. CDR3 coding DNA: TGTGCCATCAGCACCCCGGGACTAGCGGGGTTAAATGAGCAGTTCTTC. It encodes CAISTPGLAGLNEQFF.

J is TRBJ2-1 and V is TRBV13, with 11 positions matching TRBD2. The CDR3 totals 14 residues. The V gene's germline CDR1 is PRHDT and CDR2 FYEKMQ (reference sequence). The trim removed 4 bases at V and 6 bases at J, leaving 2 bases unmatched. The CDR3 DNA is TGTGCCAGCAGCTCCGGACTAGCGGGCAATGAGCAGTTCTTC. Its translation: CASSSGLAGNEQFF.

The rearrangement uses TRBV4-2 and TRBJ2-3, with D perhaps TRBD2 (5 bases). Germline V gene lookup returns CDR1 LGHNA and CDR2 YNFKEQ. Trimming removed 1 base from V and 0 bases from J, with 14 bases in between. CDR3 length: 17 residues. The CDR3 DNA is TGTGCCAGCAGCCAAGTAACCCTGGCTAGCAGCACAGATACGCAGTATTTT. It specifies CASSQVTLASSTDTQYF.

The genes are TRBV15 and TRBJ1-5; no firm D call. Germline CDR1 is LNHNV and CDR2 is YYDKDF (reference sequence). The CDR3 runs to 12 residues. V was cut by 1 base and J by 6 bases, with 4 bases left in between. In DNA, the CDR3 is TGTGCCACCAGCAGAGCCGGTCAGCCCCAGCATTTT. Translating gives CATSRAGQPQHF.